This T cell receptor (beta chain) was sequenced in a study of T cells after yellow fever vaccination. Whole-study results and caveats: Across the CD4 and CD8 compartments, a small share of clonotypes was present in both.

On this clonotype: Its target is not known.

Per germline, CDR1 SQVTM and CDR2 ANQGSEA. J gave up 9 bases and V 1 base, and 13 bases lay outside the gene matches. CDR3 length: 16 residues. Each CDR3 protein is one row after TCRdb ran MiXCR on the 5' RACE reads. This table holds 200,000 to 300,000 distinct CDR3 sequences, less than 7.5% found once. This specimen was CD4+ T cells sorted from PBMCs, taken on the day of the yellow fever booster vaccination. This clonotype was obtained from a man aged 25-40 years who received the YFV17D yellow fever vaccine. The chain carries TRBV29-1 and TRBJ2-1, with TRBD2 identical over 9 bases. CDR3 protein: CSVEGGLAVWGGEQFF. The CDR3 DNA reads TGCAGCGTTGAAGGGGGACTAGCCGTCTGGGGTGGTGAGCAGTTCTTC.